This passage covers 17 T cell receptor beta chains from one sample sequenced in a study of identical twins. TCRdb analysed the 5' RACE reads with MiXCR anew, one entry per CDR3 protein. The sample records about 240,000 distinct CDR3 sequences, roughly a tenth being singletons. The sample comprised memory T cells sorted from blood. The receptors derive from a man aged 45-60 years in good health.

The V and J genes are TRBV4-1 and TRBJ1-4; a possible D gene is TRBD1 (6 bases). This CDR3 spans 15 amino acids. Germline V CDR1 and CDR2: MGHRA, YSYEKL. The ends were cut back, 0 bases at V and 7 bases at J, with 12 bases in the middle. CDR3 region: CASSQDVAGVEKLFF. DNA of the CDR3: TGCGCCAGCAGCCAAGATGTCGCAGGGGTTGAAAAACTGTTTTTT.

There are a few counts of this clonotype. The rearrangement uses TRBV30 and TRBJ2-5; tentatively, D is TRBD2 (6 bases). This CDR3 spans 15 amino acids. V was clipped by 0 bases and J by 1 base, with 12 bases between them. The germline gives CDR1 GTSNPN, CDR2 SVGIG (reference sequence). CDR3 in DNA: TGTGCCTGGAGTGTACCCTGGGGAGGCCAAGAGACCCAGTACTTC. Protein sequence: CAWSVPWGGQETQYF.

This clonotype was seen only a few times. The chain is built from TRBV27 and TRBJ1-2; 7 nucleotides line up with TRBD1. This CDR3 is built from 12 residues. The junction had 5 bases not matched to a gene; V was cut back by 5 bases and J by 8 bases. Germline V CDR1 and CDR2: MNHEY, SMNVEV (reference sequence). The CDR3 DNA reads TGTGCCAGCAGTCTGGGACAGCCCGGCTACACCTTC. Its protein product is CASSLGQPGYTF.

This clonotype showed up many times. As DNA, the CDR3 is TGTGCCAGCAGCCAAGATTTCCGGGATTTCACAGATACGCAGTATTTT. This codes for CASSQDFRDFTDTQYF. The rearrangement uses TRBV3-1 and TRBJ2-3; the D gene is possibly TRBD2 (5 bases). The V gene's germline CDR1 is LGHDT and CDR2 YNNKEL (reference sequence). V lost 0 bases to trimming and J lost 2 bases, with 12 bases between them. The CDR3 loop spans 16 amino acids.

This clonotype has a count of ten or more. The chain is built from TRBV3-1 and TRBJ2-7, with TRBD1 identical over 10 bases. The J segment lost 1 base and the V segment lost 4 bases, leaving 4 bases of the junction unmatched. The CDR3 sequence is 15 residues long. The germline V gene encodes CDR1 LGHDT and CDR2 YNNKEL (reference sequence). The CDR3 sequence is CASSLGTGASYEQYF. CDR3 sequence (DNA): TGTGCCAGCAGCCTGGGGACAGGGGCTTCCTACGAGCAGTACTTC.

This CDR3 is CASSAGGLGAGTGELFF. In DNA form, the CDR3 reads TGTGCCAGCAGTGCCGGCGGGCTCGGGGCCGGCACCGGGGAGCTGTTTTTT. The chain is built from TRBV28 and TRBJ2-2; D assignment may be TRBD1 or TRBD2 (5 bases each). The CDR3 is made up of 17 amino acids. Trimming shortened V by 5 bases and J by 4 bases, and 20 bases separated the two germline ends. The V gene's germline CDR1 is MDHEN and CDR2 SYDVKM.

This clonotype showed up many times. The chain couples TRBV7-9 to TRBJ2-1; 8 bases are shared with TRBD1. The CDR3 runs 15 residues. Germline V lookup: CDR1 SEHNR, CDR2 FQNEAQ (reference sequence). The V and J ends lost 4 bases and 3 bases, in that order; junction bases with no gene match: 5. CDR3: CASSSYGQGYNEQFF. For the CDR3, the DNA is TGTGCCAGCAGCTCATATGGACAGGGCTACAATGAGCAGTTCTTC.

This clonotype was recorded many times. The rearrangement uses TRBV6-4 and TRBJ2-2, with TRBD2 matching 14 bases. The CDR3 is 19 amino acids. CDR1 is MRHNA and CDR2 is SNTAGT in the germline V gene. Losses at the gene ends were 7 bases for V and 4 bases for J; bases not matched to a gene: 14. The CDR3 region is CASKKGQPGLAGVTGELFF. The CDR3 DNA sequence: TGTGCCAGCAAAAAGGGCCAACCGGGACTAGCGGGAGTCACCGGGGAGCTGTTTTTT.

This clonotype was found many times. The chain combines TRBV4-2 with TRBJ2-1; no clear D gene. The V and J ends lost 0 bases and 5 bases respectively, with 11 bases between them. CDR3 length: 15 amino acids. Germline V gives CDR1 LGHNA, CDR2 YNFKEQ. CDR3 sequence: CASSQERQRNNEQFF. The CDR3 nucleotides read TGTGCCAGCAGCCAAGAGAGGCAGAGGAACAATGAGCAGTTCTTC.

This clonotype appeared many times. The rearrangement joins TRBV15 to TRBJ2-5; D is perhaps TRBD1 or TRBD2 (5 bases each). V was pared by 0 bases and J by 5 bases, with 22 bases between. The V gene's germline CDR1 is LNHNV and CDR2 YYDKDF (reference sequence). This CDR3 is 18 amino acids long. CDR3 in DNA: TGTGCCACCAGCAGAGATCTTCCGATTAGGGGACGAGCGGAGACCCAGTACTTC. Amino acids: CATSRDLPIRGRAETQYF. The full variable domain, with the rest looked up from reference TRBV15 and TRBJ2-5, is DAMVIQNPRYQVTQFGKPVTLSCSQTLNHNVMYWYQQKSSQAPKLLFHYYDKDFNNEADTPDNFQSRRPNTSFCFLDIRSPGLGDTAMYLCATSRDLPIRGRAETQYFGPGTRLLVL.

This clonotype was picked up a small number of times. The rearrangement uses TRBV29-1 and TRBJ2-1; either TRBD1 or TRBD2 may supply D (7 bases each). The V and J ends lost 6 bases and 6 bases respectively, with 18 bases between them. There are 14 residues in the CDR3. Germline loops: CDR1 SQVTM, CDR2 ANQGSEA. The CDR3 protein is CSVPRGEGGNEQFF. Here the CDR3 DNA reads TGCAGCGTCCCCAGGGGGGAGGGGGGCAATGAGCAGTTCTTC.

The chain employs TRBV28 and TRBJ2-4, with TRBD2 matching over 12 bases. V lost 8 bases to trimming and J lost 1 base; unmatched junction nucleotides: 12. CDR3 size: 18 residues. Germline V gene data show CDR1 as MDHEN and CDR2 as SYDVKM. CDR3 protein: CASEELAGGLGAKNIQYF. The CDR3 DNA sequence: TGTGCCAGCGAGGAACTAGCGGGGGGTTTGGGTGCCAAAAACATTCAGTACTTC.

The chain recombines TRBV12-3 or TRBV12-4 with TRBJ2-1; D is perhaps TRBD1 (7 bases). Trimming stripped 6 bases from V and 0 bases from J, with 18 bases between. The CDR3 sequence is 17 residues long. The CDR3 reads CASSPGQWRGSYNEQFF. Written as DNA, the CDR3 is TGTGCCAGCAGCCCGGGACAGTGGAGGGGCTCCTACAATGAGCAGTTCTTC.

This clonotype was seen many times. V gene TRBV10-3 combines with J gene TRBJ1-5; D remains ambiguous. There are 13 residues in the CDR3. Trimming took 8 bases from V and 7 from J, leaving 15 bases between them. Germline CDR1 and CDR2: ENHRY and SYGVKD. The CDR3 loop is CAIRAVHGQPQHF. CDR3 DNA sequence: TGTGCCATCCGGGCCGTACATGGACAGCCCCAGCATTTT.

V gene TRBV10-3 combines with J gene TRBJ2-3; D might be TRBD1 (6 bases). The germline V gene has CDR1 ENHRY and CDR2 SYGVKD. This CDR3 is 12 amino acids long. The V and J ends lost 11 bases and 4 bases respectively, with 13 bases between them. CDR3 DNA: TGTGCCGCCGCAGGGGATTCAGATACGCAGTATTTT. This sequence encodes CAAAGDSDTQYF.

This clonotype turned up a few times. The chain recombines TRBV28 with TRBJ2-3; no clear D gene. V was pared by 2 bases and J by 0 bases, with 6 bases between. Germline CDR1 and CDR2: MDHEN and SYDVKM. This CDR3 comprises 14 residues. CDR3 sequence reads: CASSLISSTDTQYF. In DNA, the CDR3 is TGTGCCAGCAGTTTAATTAGTAGCACAGATACGCAGTATTTT.

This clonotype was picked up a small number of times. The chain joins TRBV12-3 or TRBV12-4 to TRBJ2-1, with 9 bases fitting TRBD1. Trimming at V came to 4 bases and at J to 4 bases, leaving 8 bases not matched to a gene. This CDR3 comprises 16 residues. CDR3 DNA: TGTGCCAGCAGTTCCCACTTAGGGACAGGGTACAATGAGCAGTTCTTC. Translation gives CASSSHLGTGYNEQFF.